This TCR beta chain came from a study of cytomegalovirus exposure and HLA in healthy donors. Study-level points and caveats: Earlier analysis looked at TCR beta V segments, and most were productive about 90% or about 30% of the time. Later analysis associated a missense DCLRE1C variant with TCR beta V- and J-gene trimming.

About this clone itself: The target antigen is unknown.

PCR involved 60 Vbeta and 13 Jbeta primers. Only in-frame clones appear in the TCRdb table, and some are missing; sequencing was by immunoSEQ multiplex PCR. The profile shows some 170,000 clones, approximately 79% of them singletons. The source of this sequence is a middle-aged man in good health and CMV-seronegative. Sequencing input: PBMCs.

CDR3 protein: CASSYFGPNTEAFF. In DNA form, the CDR3 reads TGTGCCAGCAGTTACTTTGGCCCCAACACTGAAGCTTTCTTT. The V call is TRBV6-5, the J call TRBJ1-1; D ambiguous. V lost 1 base, J lost 2 bases, and 8 bases lay in between. The germline CDR1 and CDR2 sequences are MNHEY and SVGAGI. The CDR3 loop spans 14 amino acids.